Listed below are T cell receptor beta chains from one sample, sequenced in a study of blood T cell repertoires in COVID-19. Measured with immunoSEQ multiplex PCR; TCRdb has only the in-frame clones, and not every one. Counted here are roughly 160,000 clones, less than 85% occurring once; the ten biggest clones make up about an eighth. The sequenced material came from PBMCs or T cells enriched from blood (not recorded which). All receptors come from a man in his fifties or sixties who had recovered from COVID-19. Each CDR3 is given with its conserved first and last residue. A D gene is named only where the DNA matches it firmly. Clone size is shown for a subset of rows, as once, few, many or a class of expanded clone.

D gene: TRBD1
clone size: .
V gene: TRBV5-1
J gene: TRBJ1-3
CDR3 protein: CASSLPGQGAGNTIYF
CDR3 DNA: TGCGCCAGCAGCCTCCCGGGACAGGGGGCTGGAAACACCATATATTTT

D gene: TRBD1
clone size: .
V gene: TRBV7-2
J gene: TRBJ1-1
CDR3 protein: CASSPRQGSNTEAFF
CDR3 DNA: TGTGCCAGCAGCCCCAGACAGGGGTCAAACACTGAAGCTTTCTTT

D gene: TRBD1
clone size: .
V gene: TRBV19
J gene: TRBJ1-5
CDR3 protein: CASSPTTGTVNQPQHF
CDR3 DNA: TGTGCCAGTTCTCCGACCACCGGGACAGTGAATCAGCCCCAGCATTTT

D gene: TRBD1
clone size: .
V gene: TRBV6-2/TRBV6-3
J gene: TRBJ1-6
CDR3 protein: CASSYSSDRVSDNSPLHF
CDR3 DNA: TGTGCCAGCAGTTACTCGTCCGACAGGGTTTCGGATAATTCACCCCTCCACTTT

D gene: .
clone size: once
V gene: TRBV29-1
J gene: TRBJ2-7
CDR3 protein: CSVGRSRYEQYF
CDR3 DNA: TGCAGCGTTGGGCGGTCGAGGTACGAGCAGTACTTC

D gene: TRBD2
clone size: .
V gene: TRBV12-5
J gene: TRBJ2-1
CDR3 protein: CASGLILAGGNEQFF
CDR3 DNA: TGTGCTAGTGGTTTGATACTAGCGGGGGGGAATGAGCAGTTCTTC

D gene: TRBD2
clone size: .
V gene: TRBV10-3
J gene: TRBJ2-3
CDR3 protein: CAISEALAGATDTQYF
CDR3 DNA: TGTGCCATCAGTGAGGCCCTAGCGGGGGCCACAGATACGCAGTATTTT

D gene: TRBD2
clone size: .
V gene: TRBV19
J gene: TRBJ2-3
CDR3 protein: CASSIEERGGTDTQYF
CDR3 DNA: TGTGCCAGTAGTATAGAAGAGCGGGGGGGCACAGATACGCAGTATTTT

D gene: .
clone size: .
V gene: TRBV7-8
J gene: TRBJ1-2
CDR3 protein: CASSLGASGINEGYTF
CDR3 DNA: TGTGCCAGCAGCTTAGGGGCCTCCGGGATTAATGAGGGCTACACCTTC

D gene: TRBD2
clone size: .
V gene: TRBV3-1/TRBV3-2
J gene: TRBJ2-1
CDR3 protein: CASRWTSGANEQFF
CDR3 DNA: TGTGCCAGCAGATGGACTAGCGGGGCCAATGAGCAGTTCTTC

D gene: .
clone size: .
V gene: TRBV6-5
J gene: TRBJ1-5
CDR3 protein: CASSYSVNQPQHF
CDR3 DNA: TGTGCCAGCAGTTACTCTGTAAATCAGCCCCAGCATTTT

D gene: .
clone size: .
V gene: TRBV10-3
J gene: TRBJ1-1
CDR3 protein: CAISEGQGTEAFF
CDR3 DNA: TGTGCCATCAGTGAGGGGCAGGGGACTGAAGCTTTCTTT

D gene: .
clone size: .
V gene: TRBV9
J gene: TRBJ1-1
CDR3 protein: CASSVGSGDGTEAFF
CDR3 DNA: TGTGCCAGCAGCGTAGGATCAGGGGATGGTACTGAAGCTTTCTTT

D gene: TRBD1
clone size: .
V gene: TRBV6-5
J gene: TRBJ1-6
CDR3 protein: CASSYEARTGSSPLHF
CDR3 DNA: TGTGCCAGCAGTTACGAGGCGAGGACAGGGAGTTCACCCCTCCACTTT

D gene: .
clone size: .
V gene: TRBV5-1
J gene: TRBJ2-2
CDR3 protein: CASSFGGQTTGELFF
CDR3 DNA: TGCGCCAGCAGCTTCGGGGGGCAGACAACCGGGGAGCTGTTTTTT

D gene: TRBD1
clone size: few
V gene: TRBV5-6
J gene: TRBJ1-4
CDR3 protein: CASSWTGAEKLFF
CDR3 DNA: TGTGCCAGCAGCTGGACAGGCGCCGAAAAACTGTTTTTT

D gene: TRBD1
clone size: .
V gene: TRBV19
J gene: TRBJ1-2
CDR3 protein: CASSKWTGYRGGYTF
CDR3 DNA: TGTGCCAGTAGTAAATGGACAGGCTACAGGGGTGGCTACACCTTC

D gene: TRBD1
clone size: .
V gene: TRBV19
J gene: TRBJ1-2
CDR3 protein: CASRSDRGRVGYTF
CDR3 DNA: TGTGCCAGTAGATCTGACAGGGGGCGCGTTGGCTACACCTTC

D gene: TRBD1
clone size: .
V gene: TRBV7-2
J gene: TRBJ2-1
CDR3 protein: CASLKGGLSYNEQFF
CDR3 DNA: TGTGCCAGCCTGAAAGGGGGCCTTTCCTACAATGAGCAGTTCTTC

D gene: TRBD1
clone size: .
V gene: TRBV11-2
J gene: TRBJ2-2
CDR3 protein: CASSEGTGRAGELFF
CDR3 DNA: TGTGCCAGCAGCGAAGGGACAGGGAGGGCCGGGGAGCTGTTTTTT

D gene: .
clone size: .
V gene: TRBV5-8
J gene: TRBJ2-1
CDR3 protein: CASSLTAPGQVYNEQFF
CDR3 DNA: TGTGCCAGCAGCTTGACCGCCCCGGGACAAGTCTACAATGAGCAGTTCTTC

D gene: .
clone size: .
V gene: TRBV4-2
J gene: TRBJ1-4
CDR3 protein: CASSQRATGGNEKLFF
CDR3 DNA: TGTGCCAGCAGCCAAAGGGCGACAGGTGGGAATGAAAAACTGTTTTTT

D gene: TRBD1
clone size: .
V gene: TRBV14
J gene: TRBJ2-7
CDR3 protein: CASSQAKTGEPYEQYF
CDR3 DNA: TGTGCCAGCAGCCAAGCGAAGACAGGGGAACCCTACGAGCAGTACTTC

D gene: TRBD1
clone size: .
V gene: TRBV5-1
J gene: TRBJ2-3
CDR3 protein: CASSSMAGQGSSDTQYF
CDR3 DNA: TGCGCCAGCAGCTCTATGGCGGGACAGGGGTCTTCAGATACGCAGTATTTT

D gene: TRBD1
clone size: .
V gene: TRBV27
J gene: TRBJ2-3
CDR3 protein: CASKPLGTGGADTQYF
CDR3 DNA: TGTGCCAGCAAACCCTTGGGGACAGGGGGCGCAGATACGCAGTATTTT

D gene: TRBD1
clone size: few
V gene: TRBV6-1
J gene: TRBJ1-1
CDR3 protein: CASSEPRSGTGAFEAFF
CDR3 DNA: TGTGCCAGCAGTGAACCGCGGTCGGGGACAGGGGCTTTTGAAGCTTTCTTT

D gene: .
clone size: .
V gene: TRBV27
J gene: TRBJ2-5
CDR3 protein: CASNLGGDGYF
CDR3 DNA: TGTGCCAGCAACTTAGGGGGGGATGGGTACTTC

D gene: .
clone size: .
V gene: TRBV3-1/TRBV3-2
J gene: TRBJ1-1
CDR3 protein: CASSPQGAAYTEAFF
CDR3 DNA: TGTGCCTCCAGCCCCCAGGGTGCAGCGTACACTGAAGCTTTCTTT

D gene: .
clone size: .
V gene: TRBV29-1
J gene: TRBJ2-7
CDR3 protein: CSVGLMDYEQYF
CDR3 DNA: TGCAGCGTTGGACTCATGGACTACGAGCAGTACTTC

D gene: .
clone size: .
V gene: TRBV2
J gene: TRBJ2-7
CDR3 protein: CASSEVSVYEQYF
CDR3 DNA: TGTGCCAGCAGTGAGGTCAGTGTCTACGAGCAGTACTTC

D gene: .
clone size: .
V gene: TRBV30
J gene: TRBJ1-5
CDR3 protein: CAWSVKGGNQPQHF
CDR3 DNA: TGTGCCTGGAGTGTAAAGGGAGGCAATCAGCCCCAGCATTTT

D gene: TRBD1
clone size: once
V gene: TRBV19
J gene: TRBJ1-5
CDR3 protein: CASSMGQINQPQHF
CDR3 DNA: TGTGCCAGTAGTATGGGACAGATCAATCAGCCCCAGCATTTT

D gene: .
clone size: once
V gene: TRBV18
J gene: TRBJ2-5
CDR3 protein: CASSPGETQYF
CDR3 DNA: TGTGCCAGCTCACCCGGAGAGACCCAGTACTTC